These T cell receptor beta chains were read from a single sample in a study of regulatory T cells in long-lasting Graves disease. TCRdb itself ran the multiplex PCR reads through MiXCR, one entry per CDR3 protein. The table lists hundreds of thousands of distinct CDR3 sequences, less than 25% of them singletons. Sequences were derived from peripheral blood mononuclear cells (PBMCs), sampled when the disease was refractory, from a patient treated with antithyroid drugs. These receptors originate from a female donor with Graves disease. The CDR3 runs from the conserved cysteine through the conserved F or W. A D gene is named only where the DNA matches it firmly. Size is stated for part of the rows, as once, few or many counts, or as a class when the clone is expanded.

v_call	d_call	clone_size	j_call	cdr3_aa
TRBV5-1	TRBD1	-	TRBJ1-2	CASSLGGQTGQNYGYTF
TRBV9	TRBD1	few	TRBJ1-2	CASSVNLQGSNYGYTF
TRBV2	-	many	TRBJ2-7	CASGGRLVVEQYF
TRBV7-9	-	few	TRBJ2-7	CASSPPTSSADEQYF
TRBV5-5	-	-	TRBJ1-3	CASSPGGGSGNTIYF
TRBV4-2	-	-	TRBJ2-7	CASSPTYDSSYEQYF
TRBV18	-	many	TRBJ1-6	CASSPVRDYNSPLHF
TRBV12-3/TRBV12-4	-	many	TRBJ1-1	CASSTGLNTEAFF
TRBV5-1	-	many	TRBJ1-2	CASSLEGSGGYTF
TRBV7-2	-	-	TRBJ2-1	CASSSISYNEQFF
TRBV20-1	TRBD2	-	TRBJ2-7	CSASGTRSGYEQYF
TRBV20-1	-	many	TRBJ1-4	CSAEVQEKLFF
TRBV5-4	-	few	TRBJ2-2	CASSFWSGELFF
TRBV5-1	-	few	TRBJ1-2	CASSKLRGTERGYTF
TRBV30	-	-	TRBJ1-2	CAWSLRRGDNYGYTF
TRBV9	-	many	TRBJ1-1	CASSVVGGETEAFF
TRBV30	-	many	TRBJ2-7	CAWTKGGYEQYF
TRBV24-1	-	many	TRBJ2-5	CATSVGEEETQYF
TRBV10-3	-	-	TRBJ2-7	CAISVAKAAGSHEQYF
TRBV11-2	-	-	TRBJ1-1	CASSPMGGFDTEAFF